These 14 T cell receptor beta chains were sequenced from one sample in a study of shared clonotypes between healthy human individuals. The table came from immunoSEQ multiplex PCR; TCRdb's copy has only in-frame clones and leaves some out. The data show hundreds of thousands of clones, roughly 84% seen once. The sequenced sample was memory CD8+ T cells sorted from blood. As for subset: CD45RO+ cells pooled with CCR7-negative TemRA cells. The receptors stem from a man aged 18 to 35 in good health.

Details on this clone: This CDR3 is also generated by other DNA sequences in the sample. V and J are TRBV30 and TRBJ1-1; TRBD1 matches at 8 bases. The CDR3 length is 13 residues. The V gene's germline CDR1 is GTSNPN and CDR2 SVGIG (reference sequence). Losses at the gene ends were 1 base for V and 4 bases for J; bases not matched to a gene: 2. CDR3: CAWSETGGTEAFF. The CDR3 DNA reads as TGTGCCTGGAGTGAAACAGGGGGCACTGAAGCTTTCTTT.

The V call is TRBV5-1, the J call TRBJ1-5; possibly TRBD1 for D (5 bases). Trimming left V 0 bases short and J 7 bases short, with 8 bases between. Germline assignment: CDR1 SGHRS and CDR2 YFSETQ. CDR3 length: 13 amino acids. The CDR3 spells CASSLARGQPQHF. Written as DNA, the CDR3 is TGCGCCAGCAGCTTGGCGAGGGGCCAGCCCCAGCATTTT.

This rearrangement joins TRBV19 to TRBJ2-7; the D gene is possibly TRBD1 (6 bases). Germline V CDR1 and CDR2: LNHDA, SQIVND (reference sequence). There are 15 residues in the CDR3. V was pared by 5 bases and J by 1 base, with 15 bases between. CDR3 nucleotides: TGTGCCAGTAGTGCTATCAGGGGTCCTTCCTACGAGCAGTACTTC. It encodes CASSAIRGPSYEQYF.

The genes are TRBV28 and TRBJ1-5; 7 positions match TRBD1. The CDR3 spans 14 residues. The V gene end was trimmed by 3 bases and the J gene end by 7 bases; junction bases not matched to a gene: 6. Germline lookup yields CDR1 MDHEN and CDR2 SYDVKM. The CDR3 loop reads CASSLRGRGQPQHF. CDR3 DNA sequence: TGTGCCAGCAGTTTGAGGGGGCGAGGACAGCCCCAGCATTTT.

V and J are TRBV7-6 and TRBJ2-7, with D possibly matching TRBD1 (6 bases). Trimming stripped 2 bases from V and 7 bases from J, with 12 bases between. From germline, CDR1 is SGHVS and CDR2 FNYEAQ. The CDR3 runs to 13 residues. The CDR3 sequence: CASSLRRGWEQYF. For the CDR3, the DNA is TGTGCCAGCAGCTTACGCAGGGGTTGGGAGCAGTACTTC.

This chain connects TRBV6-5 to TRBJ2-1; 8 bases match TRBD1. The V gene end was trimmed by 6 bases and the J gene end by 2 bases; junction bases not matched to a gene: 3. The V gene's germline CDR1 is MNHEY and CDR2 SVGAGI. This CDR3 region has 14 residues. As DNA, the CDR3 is TGTGCCAGCAGCCCGGACAGGGCCTACAATGAGCAGTTCTTC. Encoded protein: CASSPDRAYNEQFF.

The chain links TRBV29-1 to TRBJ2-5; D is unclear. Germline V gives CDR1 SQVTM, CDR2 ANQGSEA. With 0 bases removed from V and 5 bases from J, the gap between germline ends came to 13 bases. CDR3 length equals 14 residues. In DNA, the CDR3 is TGCAGCGTTGAAGATCCCCCCAGTCGGGAGACCCAGTACTTC. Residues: CSVEDPPSRETQYF.

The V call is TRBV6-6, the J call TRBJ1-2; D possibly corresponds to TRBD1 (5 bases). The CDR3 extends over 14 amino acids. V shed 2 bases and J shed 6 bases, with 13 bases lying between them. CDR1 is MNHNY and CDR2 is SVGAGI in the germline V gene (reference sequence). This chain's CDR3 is CASSYRGRAHGYTF. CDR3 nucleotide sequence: TGTGCCAGCAGTTACCGGGGCAGGGCCCATGGCTACACCTTC.

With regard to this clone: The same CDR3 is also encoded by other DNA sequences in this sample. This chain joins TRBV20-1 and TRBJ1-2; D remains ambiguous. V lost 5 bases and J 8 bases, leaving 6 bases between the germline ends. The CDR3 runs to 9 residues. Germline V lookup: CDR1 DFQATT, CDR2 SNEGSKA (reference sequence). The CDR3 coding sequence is TGCAGTGCTCCAGGCGGCTACACCTTC. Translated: CSAPGGYTF.

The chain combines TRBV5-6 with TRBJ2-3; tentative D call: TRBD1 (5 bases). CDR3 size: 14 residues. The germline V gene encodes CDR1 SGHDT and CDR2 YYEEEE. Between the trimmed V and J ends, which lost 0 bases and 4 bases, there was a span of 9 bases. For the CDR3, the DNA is TGTGCCAGCAGCTTGGTTGGGGCGGCAGATACGCAGTATTTT. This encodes CASSLVGAADTQYF.

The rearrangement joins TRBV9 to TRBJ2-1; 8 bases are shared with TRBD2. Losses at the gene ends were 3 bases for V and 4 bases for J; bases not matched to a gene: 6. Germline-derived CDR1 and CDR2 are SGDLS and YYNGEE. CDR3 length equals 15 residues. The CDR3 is CASSGRSGTYNEQFF. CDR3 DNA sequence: TGTGCCAGCAGCGGCCGTAGCGGGACTTACAATGAGCAGTTCTTC.

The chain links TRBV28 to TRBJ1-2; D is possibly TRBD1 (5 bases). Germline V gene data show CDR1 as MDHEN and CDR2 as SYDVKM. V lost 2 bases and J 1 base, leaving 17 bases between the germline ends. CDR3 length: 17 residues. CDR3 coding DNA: TGTGCCAGCAGTTTAGTTATAGGGTGGGGGTTTAACTATGGCTACACCTTC. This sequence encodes CASSLVIGWGFNYGYTF.

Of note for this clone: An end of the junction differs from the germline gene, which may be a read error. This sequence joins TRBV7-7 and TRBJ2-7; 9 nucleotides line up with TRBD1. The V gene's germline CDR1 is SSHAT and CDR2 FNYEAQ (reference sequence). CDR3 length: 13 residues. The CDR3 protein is CASSLGTGYEQYF. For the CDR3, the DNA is TGTGCTAGCAGCTTAGGGACAGGGTATGAGCAGTACTTC. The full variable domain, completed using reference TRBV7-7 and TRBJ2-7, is GAGVSQSPRYKVTKRGQDVTLRCDPISSHATLYWYQQALGQGPEFLTYFNYEAQPDKSGLPSDRFSAERPEGSISTLTIQRTEQRDSAMYRCASSLGTGYEQYFGPGTRLTVT.

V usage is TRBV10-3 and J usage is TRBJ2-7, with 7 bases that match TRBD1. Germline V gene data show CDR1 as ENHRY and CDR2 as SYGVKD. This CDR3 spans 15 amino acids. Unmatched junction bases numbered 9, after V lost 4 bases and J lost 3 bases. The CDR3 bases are TGTGCCATCAGTGTCTTCGACAGGGATCACTACGAGCAGTACTTC. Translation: CAISVFDRDHYEQYF.